Listed here is a single T cell receptor (beta chain). These data are taken from a study of shared clonotypes between healthy human individuals. Study in general: Per donor, CD8 memory used one plate, CD8 naive used two, CD4 memory used three and CD4 naive used three.

Naive CD8 cells lacked CD45RO, underwent positive selection for CCR7 and left out terminally differentiated effector memory CD45RA+ cells. Method: immunoSEQ multiplex PCR; TCRdb's copy keeps in-frame clones and lacks some. The data show hundreds of thousands of clones, roughly 96% seen once. The ends were cut back, 2 bases at V and 5 bases at J, with 18 bases in the middle. This CDR3 region has 16 residues. Germline CDR1 is SQVTM and CDR2 is ANQGSEA. The chain uses TRBV29-1 and TRBJ2-2; D remains ambiguous. Sequencing input: naive CD8+ T cells sorted from blood. The receptor's source is a woman aged 25 to 39 in good health. CDR3: CSVEMGRTALTGELFF. CDR3 DNA sequence: TGCAGCGTTGAAATGGGTAGGACGGCCTTAACCGGGGAGCTGTTTTTT.